Listed here are 5 T cell receptor beta chains from one sample, sequenced in a study of blood T cell repertoires in COVID-19. Assay used: immunoSEQ multiplex PCR; TCRdb lists only in-frame clones, some missing. The sample holds some 29,000 clones, around 89% seen once. What was sequenced was peripheral blood. These receptors all come from a human donor in a cohort sampled during active COVID-19.

This sequence joins TRBV11-2 and TRBJ2-7; no clear D gene. In germline, CDR1 is SGHAT, CDR2 FQNNGV. V was cut by 5 bases and J by 3 bases, with 11 bases left in between. This CDR3 spans 13 amino acids. CDR3 amino acids: CASSPPGFYEQYF. The CDR3 DNA is TGTGCCAGCAGCCCTCCGGGTTTCTACGAGCAGTACTTC.

This rearrangement joins TRBV4-1 to TRBJ2-1; the match to TRBD2 covers 8 bases. The germline CDR1 and CDR2 sequences are MGHRA and YSYEKL. The CDR3 loop spans 16 amino acids. V trimming: 0 bases; J trimming: 9 bases; junction bases outside the gene matches: 10. The CDR3 spells CASSQDRIAGRSEQFF. In nucleotides, the CDR3 is TGCGCCAGCAGCCAAGATAGGATAGCGGGGCGAAGTGAGCAGTTCTTC.

The chain recombines TRBV27 with TRBJ1-2, with D tentatively TRBD1 (6 bases). Per the germline V gene, CDR1 is MNHEY and CDR2 is SMNVEV (reference sequence). Trimming cost V 3 bases and J 7 bases, with 15 bases left between them. The CDR3 has 14 residues. The CDR3 here is CASSLGARGSGYTF. CDR3 bases: TGTGCCAGCAGTTTGGGGGCGAGGGGCTCTGGCTACACCTTC.

This clone was found once. The gene calls are TRBV6-6 and TRBJ1-1; 9 nucleotides agree with TRBD1. With V trimmed by 7 bases and J by 5 bases, 8 bases remained unmatched. This CDR3 spans 14 amino acids. CDR1 is MNHNY and CDR2 is SVGAGI in the germline V gene (reference sequence). CDR3 in DNA: TGTGCCAGCATCACGGGACAGGGCCAAACTGAAGCTTTCTTT. This codes for CASITGQGQTEAFF.

The chain employs TRBV3-1 (or the pseudogene TRBV3-2) and TRBJ1-3; no definite D call. Germline lookup yields CDR1 LGHDT and CDR2 YNNKEL (reference sequence). V lost 0 bases, J lost 0 bases, and 12 bases lay in between. This CDR3 comprises 17 residues. The CDR3 sequence: CASSQDSQVRSGNTIYF. Written as DNA, the CDR3 is TGTGCCAGCAGCCAAGATAGTCAGGTCCGCTCTGGAAACACCATATATTTT.